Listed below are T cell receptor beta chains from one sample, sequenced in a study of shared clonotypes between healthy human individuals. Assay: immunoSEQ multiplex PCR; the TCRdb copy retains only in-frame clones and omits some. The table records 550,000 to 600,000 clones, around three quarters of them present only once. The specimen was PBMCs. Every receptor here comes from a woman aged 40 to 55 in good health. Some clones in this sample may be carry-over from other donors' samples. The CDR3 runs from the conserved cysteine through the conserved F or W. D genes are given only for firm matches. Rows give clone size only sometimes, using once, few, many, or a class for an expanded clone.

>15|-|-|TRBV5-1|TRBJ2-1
TGCGCCAGCAGCTTGGAGGGTATCCCAGGCAATGAGCAGTTCTTC
CASSLEGIPGNEQFF
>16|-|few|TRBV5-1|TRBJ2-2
TGCGCCAGCAGCTTGGCCCCGGCGGGTGACACCGGGGAGCTGTTTTTT
CASSLAPAGDTGELFF
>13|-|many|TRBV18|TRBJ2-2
TGTGCCAGCCTGGACCCAAGAATCGGGGAGCTGTTTTTT
CASLDPRIGELFF
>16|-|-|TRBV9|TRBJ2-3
TGTGCCAGCAGCGTGGGTAGCGGCTCTAGCACAGATACGCAGTATTTT
CASSVGSGSSTDTQYF
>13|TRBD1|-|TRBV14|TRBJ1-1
TGTGCCAGCAGCTGGGACAGGAACACTGAAGCTTTCTTT
CASSWDRNTEAFF
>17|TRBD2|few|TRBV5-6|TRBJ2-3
TGTGCCAGCAGCTCTGGGACTAGCGGGAGGTACACAGATACGCAGTATTTT
CASSSGTSGRYTDTQYF
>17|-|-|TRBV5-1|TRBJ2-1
TGCGCCAGCAGCTTAGGCCATATCTATTCTGGGGGGTATGAGCAGTTCTTC
CASSLGHIYSGGYEQFF
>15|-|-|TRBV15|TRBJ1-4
TGTGCCACCAGCAGAGGACCGACCTTCTCTGAAAAACTGTTTTTT
CATSRGPTFSEKLFF
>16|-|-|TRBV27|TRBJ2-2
TGTGCCAGCAGTTTATTTCGCGGTGGGGCCACCGGGGAGCTGTTTTTT
CASSLFRGGATGELFF
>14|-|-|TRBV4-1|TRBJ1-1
TGCGCCAGCAGCCAAGACTGGTGGAACACTGAAGCTTTCTTT
CASSQDWWNTEAFF
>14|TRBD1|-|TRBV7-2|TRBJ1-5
TGTGCCAGCAGCCAGACAGGGTGGGGCCAGCCCCAGCATTTT
CASSQTGWGQPQHF
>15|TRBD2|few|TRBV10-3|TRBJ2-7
TGTGCCATCAGTACCCGGACTAGCGGGAGCTACGAGCAGTACTTC
CAISTRTSGSYEQYF
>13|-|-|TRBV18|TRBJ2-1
TGTGCCAGCTCGCCACCTCAGGGTGGCGAGCAGTTCTTC
CASSPPQGGEQFF
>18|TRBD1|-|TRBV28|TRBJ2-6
TGTGCCAGCCAGGTCCGGGACAGCTACTTCTCTGGGGCCAACGTCATGACTTTC
CASQVRDSYFSGANVMTF
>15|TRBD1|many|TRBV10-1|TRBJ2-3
TGCGCCAGCAGTGTTGGGACAGGGGACACAGATACGCAGTATTTT
CASSVGTGDTDTQYF
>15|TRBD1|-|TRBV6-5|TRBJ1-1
TGTGCCAGCAGCCCTAACAGGGGGCTGGGGACTGAAGCTTTCTTT
CASSPNRGLGTEAFF
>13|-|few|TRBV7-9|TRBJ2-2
TGTGCCAGCAGCTTAAGTTTGACCGGGGAGCTGTTTTTT
CASSLSLTGELFF
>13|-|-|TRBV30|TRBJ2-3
TGTGCCTGGAGTGTACGGCGCACAGATACGCAGTATTTT
CAWSVRRTDTQYF
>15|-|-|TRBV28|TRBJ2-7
TGTGCCAGCAGTTTTGGTGGGGAGGTCTCCTACGAGCAGTACTTC
CASSFGGEVSYEQYF
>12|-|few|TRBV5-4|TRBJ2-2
TGTGCCAGCAGCCTGGACTCTGGGGAGCTGTTTTTT
CASSLDSGELFF
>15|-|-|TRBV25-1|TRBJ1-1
TGTGCCAGCAGTGAATCTGGGGTAAAGAACACTGAAGCTTTCTTT
CASSESGVKNTEAFF
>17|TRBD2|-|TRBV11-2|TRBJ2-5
TGTGCCAGCAGCTTGTTCCTAGCGGGAGCCTACCAAGAGACCCAGTACTTC
CASSLFLAGAYQETQYF
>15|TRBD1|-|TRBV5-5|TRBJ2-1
TGTGCCAGCAGCCGTGACGGGACAGGGGACAATGAGCAGTTCTTC
CASSRDGTGDNEQFF
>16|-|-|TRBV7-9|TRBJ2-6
TGTGCCAGCAGCCAGACCCTTGGCGCTGGGGCCAACGTCCTGACTTTC
CASSQTLGAGANVLTF
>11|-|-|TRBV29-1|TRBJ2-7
TGCAGCGTTGCGGGATTCGACGAGCAGTACTTC
CSVAGFDEQYF
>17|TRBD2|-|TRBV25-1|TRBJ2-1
TGTGCCAGCAGTCGTACGGCTAGCGGGACAGAGGGAGATGAGCAGTTCTTC
CASSRTASGTEGDEQFF
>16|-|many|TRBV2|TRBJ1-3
TGTGCCAGCAGTGTTTCCCGACAGCCGGCAGGAAACACCATATATTTT
CASSVSRQPAGNTIYF
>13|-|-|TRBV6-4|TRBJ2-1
TGTGCCAGCAGTGAATCCAGCGATAATGAGCAGTTCTTC
CASSESSDNEQFF
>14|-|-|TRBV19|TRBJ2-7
TGTGCCAGTAGTATAGCCGACAGTGCCTACGAGCAGTACTTC
CASSIADSAYEQYF
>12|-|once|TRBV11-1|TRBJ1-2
TGTGCCAGCAGCCGGGGAGGGGTTGGCTACACCTTC
CASSRGGVGYTF
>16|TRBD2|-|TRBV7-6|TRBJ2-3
TGTGCCAGCAGCTTATACGGGACTAGCGGCACAGATACGCAGTATTTT
CASSLYGTSGTDTQYF
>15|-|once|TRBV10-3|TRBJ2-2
TGTGCCATCTCGTTGGGAGAGGCGAACACCGGGGAGCTGTTTTTT
CAISLGEANTGELFF
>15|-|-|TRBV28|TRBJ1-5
TGTGCCAGCAGTTTACGGGGTTGGAGCAATCAACCCCAGCATTTT
CASSLRGWSNQPQHF
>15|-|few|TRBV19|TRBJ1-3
TGTGCCAGTAGTCTCCGGGACCGGACGTTTTACACCATATATTTT
CASSLRDRTFYTIYF
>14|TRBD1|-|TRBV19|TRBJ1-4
TGTGCCAGTAGTACGACAGGGGTTGCTGAAAAACTGTTTTTT
CASSTTGVAEKLFF